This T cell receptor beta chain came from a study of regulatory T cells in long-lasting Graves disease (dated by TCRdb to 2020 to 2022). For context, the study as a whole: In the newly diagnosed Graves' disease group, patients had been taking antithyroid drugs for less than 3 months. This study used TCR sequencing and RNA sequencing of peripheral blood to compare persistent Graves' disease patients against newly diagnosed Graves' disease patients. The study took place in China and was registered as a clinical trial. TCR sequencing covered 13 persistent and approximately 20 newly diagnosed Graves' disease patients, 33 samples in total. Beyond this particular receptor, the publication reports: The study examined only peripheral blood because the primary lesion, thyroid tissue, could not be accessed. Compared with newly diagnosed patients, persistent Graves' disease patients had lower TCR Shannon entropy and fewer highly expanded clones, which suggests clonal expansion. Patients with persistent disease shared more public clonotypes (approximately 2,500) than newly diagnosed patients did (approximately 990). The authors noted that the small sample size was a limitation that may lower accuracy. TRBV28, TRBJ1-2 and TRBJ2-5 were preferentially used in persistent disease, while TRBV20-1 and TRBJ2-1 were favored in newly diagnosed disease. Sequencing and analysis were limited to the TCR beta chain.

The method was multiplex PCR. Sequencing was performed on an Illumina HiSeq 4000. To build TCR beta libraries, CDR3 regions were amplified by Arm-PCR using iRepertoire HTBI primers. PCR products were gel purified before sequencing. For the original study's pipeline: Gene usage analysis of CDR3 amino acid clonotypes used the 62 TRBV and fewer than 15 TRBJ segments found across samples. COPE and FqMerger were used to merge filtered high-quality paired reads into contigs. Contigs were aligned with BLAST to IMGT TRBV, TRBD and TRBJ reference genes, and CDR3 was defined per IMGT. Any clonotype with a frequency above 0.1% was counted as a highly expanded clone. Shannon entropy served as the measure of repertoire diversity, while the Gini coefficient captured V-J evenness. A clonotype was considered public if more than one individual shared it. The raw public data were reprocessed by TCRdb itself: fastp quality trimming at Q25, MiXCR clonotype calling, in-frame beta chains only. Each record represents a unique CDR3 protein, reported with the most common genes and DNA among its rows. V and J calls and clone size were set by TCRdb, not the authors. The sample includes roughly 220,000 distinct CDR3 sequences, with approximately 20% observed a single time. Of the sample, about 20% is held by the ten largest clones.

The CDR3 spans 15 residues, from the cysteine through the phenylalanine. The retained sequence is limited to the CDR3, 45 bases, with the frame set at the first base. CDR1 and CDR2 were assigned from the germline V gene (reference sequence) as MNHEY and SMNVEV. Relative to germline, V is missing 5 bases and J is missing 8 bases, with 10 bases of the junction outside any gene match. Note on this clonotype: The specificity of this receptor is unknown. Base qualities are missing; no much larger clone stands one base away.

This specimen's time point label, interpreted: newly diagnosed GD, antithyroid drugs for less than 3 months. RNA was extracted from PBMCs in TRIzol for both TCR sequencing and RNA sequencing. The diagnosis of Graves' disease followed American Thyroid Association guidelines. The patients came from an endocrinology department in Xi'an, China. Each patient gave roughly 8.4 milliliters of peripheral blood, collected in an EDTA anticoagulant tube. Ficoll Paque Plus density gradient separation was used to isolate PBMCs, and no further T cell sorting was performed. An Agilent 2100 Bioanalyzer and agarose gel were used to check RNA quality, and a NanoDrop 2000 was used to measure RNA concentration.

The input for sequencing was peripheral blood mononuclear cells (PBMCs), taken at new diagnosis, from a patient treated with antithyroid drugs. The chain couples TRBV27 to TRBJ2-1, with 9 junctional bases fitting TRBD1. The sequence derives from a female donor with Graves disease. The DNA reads TGTGCCAGCAGTCCCCGGGACAGGGTAAGGGATGAGCAGTTCTTC. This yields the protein CASSPRDRVRDEQFF.